The 23 T cell receptor beta chains in this list originate from one sample, sequenced in a study of OX40 agonist ivuxolimab in advanced cancers. This table comes from immunoSEQ multiplex PCR, and its TCRdb copy is limited to in-frame clones, with some not included. The table has about 32,000 clones, roughly four fifths seen once. Source: CD4+ or CD8+ T cells sorted from blood, taken in a trial of the OX40 agonist ivuxolimab. All receptors come from an adult with an advanced solid tumor such as melanoma, head and neck, liver or kidney cancer.

V usage is TRBV9 and J usage is TRBJ1-3; no clear D. This CDR3 region has 12 residues. Germline values: CDR1 SGDLS, CDR2 YYNGEE. V lost 3 bases, J lost 5 bases, and 6 bases lay in between. The CDR3 region is CASSDGRNTIYF. The CDR3 region has the DNA TGTGCCAGCAGCGACGGAAGAAACACCATATATTTT.

V and J are TRBV19 and TRBJ2-2; 11 bases are a match to TRBD2. V was pared by 4 bases and J by 5 bases, with 3 bases of the junction left unmatched. This CDR3 comprises 15 residues. Germline V gene sequence: CDR1 LNHDA, CDR2 SQIVND (reference sequence). The CDR3 here is CASSTSGRTTGELFF. DNA of the CDR3: TGTGCCAGTAGTACTAGCGGGAGGACTACCGGGGAGCTGTTTTTT.

The genes are TRBV5-4 and TRBJ1-2; D perhaps matches TRBD1 (5 bases). This CDR3 spans 15 amino acids. CDR1 is SGHNT and CDR2 is YYREEE in the germline V gene (reference sequence). V lost 0 bases and J lost 8, with 17 bases in between. Here the CDR3 reads CASSLEPGRAQGYTF. The CDR3, as DNA: TGTGCCAGCAGCTTGGAGCCAGGGCGAGCCCAAGGCTACACCTTC.

This chain links TRBV7-3 with TRBJ2-3; the match to TRBD2 covers 7 bases. The germline CDR1 and CDR2 sequences are SGHTA and FQGTGA. CDR3 size: 14 residues. V lost 7 bases, J lost 0 bases, and 4 bases stayed unmatched. The CDR3 DNA sequence: TGTGCCAGCAAACTAGCGTTTAGCACAGATACGCAGTATTTT. Translating gives CASKLAFSTDTQYF.

This clone has more than one count but fewer than ten. The chain employs TRBV6-5 and TRBJ2-7, with 11 bases fitting TRBD2. The junction had 10 bases not matched to a gene; V was cut back by 4 bases and J by 5 bases. Germline loops: CDR1 MNHEY, CDR2 SVGAGI. The CDR3 has 16 residues. Here the CDR3 reads CASSSLAGGRAHEQYF. As DNA, the CDR3 is TGTGCCAGCAGTTCCCTAGCGGGGGGCCGCGCCCACGAGCAGTACTTC.

The rearrangement uses TRBV9 and TRBJ2-4; 9 bases align to TRBD2. The CDR3 is made up of 16 amino acids. Per the germline V gene, CDR1 is SGDLS and CDR2 is YYNGEE. The J segment lost 7 bases and the V segment lost 0 bases, leaving 8 bases of the junction unmatched. The CDR3 coding sequence is TGTGCCAGCAGCGTAGGTCGCGGGGGGGCGGGCAACATTCAGTACTTC. It translates to CASSVGRGGAGNIQYF.

This clone was seen only a few times. The chain links TRBV5-1 to TRBJ2-1; 11 nucleotides match TRBD1. The CDR3 runs 15 residues. Germline assignment: CDR1 SGHRS and CDR2 YFSETQ. V gave up 3 bases and J gave up 4 bases; unmatched junction bases: 3. As DNA, the CDR3 is TGCGCCAGCAGCTCCGGACAGGGGGCTTACAATGAGCAGTTCTTC. It codes for CASSSGQGAYNEQFF.

This rearrangement joins TRBV6-6 to TRBJ1-3; possible D gene TRBD1, 6 bases. Germline loops: CDR1 MNHNY, CDR2 SVGAGI (reference sequence). This CDR3 comprises 14 residues. The ends were cut back, 5 bases at V and 1 base at J, with 9 bases in the middle. CDR3 in DNA: TGTGCCAGCAGTAACGGACAGTCTGGAAACACCATATATTTT. It is translated as CASSNGQSGNTIYF.

V and J are TRBV5-1 and TRBJ2-1; 7 bases line up with TRBD2. Germline V gene sequence: CDR1 SGHRS, CDR2 YFSETQ. The CDR3 contains 14 residues. J lost 7 bases, V lost 0 bases, and 4 bases had no gene match. The CDR3 sequence is CASSLVGGGNEQFF. CDR3 coding DNA: TGCGCCAGCAGCTTGGTTGGGGGAGGGAATGAGCAGTTCTTC.

The rearrangement uses TRBV6-1 and TRBJ2-7; 9 bases fit TRBD2. The CDR3 totals 12 residues. CDR1 is MNHNS, CDR2 SASEGT, per germline. V gave up 8 bases and J gave up 4 bases; unmatched junction bases: 3. The CDR3 DNA follows: TGTGCCAGCTTAGCGGGAGTTTACGAGCAGTACTTC. It specifies CASLAGVYEQYF.

This sequence joins TRBV7-9 and TRBJ2-3; 9 bases align to TRBD1. This CDR3 is 15 amino acids long. CDR1 and CDR2 from the germline V gene are SEHNR and FQNEAQ (reference sequence). V lost 3 bases and J lost 5; bases outside the gene matches: 6. The CDR3 bases are TGTGCCAGCAGCTTTTCCCACAGGGGGCTAGATACGCAGTATTTT. Amino acids: CASSFSHRGLDTQYF.

This clone was detected once. The chain recombines TRBV18 with TRBJ2-1, with no clear D. The V gene lost 6 bases and the J gene lost 8 bases, with 5 bases spanning the gap. The CDR3 spans 10 residues. Germline-derived CDR1 and CDR2 are KGHSH and LQKENI. The CDR3 DNA reads TGTGCCAGCTCCGGGTATGAGCAGTTCTTC. Translated: CASSGYEQFF. Full variable domain (missing parts from reference TRBV18 and TRBJ2-1): NAGVMQNPRHLVRRRGQEARLRCSPMKGHSHVYWYRQLPEEGLKFMVYLQKENIIDESGMPKERFSAEFPKEGPSILRIQQVVRGDSAAYFCASSGYEQFFGPGTRLTVL.

This clone has more than one count but fewer than ten. The rearrangement links TRBV23-1 to TRBJ2-1; D call uncertain. TRBV23-1 is filed as an ORF, its function uncertain. The CDR3 consists of 12 residues. V dropped 0 bases and J dropped 5 bases, with 2 bases sitting between them. The CDR3 DNA reads TGCGCCAGCAGTCAATCAAACAATGAGCAGTTCTTC. Translation: CASSQSNNEQFF.

The chain links TRBV5-1 to TRBJ1-1; D unresolved. Germline CDR1 is SGHRS and CDR2 is YFSETQ. V was shortened by 0 bases and J by 13 bases, with 16 bases between the two germline ends. This CDR3 contains 13 residues. The CDR3, as DNA: TGCGCCAGCAGCTTGGAAAGATCACAACGTATTTTCTTT. Translating it yields CASSLERSQRIFF.

The chain links TRBV4-1 to TRBJ2-2; D is undetermined. CDR3 length: 14 residues. Trimming took 4 bases from V and 1 from J, leaving 7 bases between them. Germline CDR1 is MGHRA and CDR2 is YSYEKL. The CDR3 spells CASSRRENTGELFF. DNA of the CDR3: TGCGCCAGCAGCCGTAGAGAGAACACCGGGGAGCTGTTTTTT.

The chain uses TRBV7-9 and TRBJ1-5; no reliable D call. This CDR3 contains 13 residues. Deletions cut 1 base from V and 6 bases from J, with 7 bases between. From germline, CDR1 is SEHNR and CDR2 FQNEAQ (reference sequence). CDR3 amino acids: CASSLGPSQPQHF. In DNA, the CDR3 is TGTGCCAGCAGCTTAGGGCCGAGTCAGCCCCAGCATTTT.

This rearrangement joins TRBV28 to TRBJ2-1, with 8 bases aligning to TRBD2. The CDR3 consists of 18 residues. The V segment lost 5 bases and the J segment 7 bases; nucleotides outside the gene matches: 19. In germline, CDR1 is MDHEN, CDR2 SYDVKM. CDR3 loop: CASSPSEGEGLVKNEQFF. CDR3 nucleotide sequence: TGTGCCAGCAGTCCCTCCGAAGGGGAGGGACTAGTCAAAAATGAGCAGTTCTTC.

V gene TRBV7-2 combines with J gene TRBJ2-2; D remains ambiguous. Trimming pared 5 bases from V and 4 bases from J, leaving 17 bases between. Germline values: CDR1 SGHTA, CDR2 FQGNSA. This CDR3 region has 16 residues. The DNA for the CDR3 is TGTGCCAGCAGCCATGCATCTACCCGGTTCACCGGGGAGCTGTTTTTT. This sequence encodes CASSHASTRFTGELFF. Full variable domain (outside the CDR3, taken from reference TRBV7-2 and TRBJ2-2): GAGVSQSPSNKVTEKGKDVELRCDPISGHTALYWYRQSLGQGLEFLIYFQGNSAPDKSGLPSDRFSAERTGGSVSTLTIQRTQQEDSAVYLCASSHASTRFTGELFFGEGSRLTVL.

The CDR3 sequence is CASSLRASALGNTIYF. The CDR3 DNA reads as TGTGCCAGCAGCTTAAGGGCCTCCGCTCTTGGAAACACCATATATTTT. The chain joins TRBV11-2 to TRBJ1-3; D gene uncertain. V shed 2 bases and J shed 3 bases, with 14 bases lying between them. Germline V gene lookup returns CDR1 SGHAT and CDR2 FQNNGV. The CDR3 totals 16 residues.

The gene calls are TRBV6-5 and TRBJ2-7, with 9 bases matching TRBD1. Germline values: CDR1 MNHEY, CDR2 SVGAGI. The trim removed 7 bases at V and 2 bases at J, leaving 6 bases unmatched. This CDR3 comprises 14 residues. The CDR3 sequence is CASTKTGGPYEQYF. CDR3 in DNA: TGTGCCAGCACCAAGACAGGGGGACCCTACGAGCAGTACTTC.

This chain joins TRBV28 and TRBJ1-4, with no clear D. The V end lost 6 bases, the J end lost 8 bases, and 16 bases lay between the germline ends. Germline V gene lookup returns CDR1 MDHEN and CDR2 SYDVKM. The CDR3 totals 14 residues. The CDR3 loop reads CASSQSWLGEKLFF. As DNA, the CDR3 is TGTGCCAGCAGCCAGTCTTGGTTGGGCGAAAAACTGTTTTTT.

In this sample, this clone turned up once. This chain uses TRBV11-2 with TRBJ1-2; 7 nucleotides align to TRBD1. CDR1 and CDR2 (germline): SGHAT, FQNNGV. CDR3 length: 16 residues. V dropped 3 bases and J dropped 7; count of bases not matched to a gene: 14. The CDR3 loop reads CASSFDLRQGAGGYTF. The CDR3 DNA is TGTGCCAGCAGCTTCGACTTAAGACAGGGAGCGGGTGGCTACACCTTC. The entire variable domain, with the rest obtained from reference TRBV11-2 and TRBJ1-2, is as follows: EAGVAQSPRYKIIEKRQSVAFWCNPISGHATLYWYQQILGQGPKLLIQFQNNGVVDDSQLPKDRFSAERLKGVDSTLKIQPAKLEDSAVYLCASSFDLRQGAGGYTFGSGTRLTVV.

The J gene is TRBJ2-1, the V gene TRBV7-2, with D perhaps matching TRBD1 or TRBD2 (5 bases each). Germline assignment: CDR1 SGHTA and CDR2 FQGNSA. V was cut by 3 bases and J by 7 bases, with 19 bases left in between. The CDR3 spans 16 residues. The CDR3 sequence is CASSLSVGATGNEQFF. In nucleotides, the CDR3 is TGTGCCAGCAGCTTGTCCGTCGGGGCTACCGGGAATGAGCAGTTCTTC.